The 3 T cell receptor beta chains presented below share a single source sample, sequenced in a study of Ad26.COV2.S vaccination and SARS-CoV-2 variants. Only in-frame clones appear in the TCRdb table, and some are missing; sequencing was by immunoSEQ multiplex PCR. In the table there are about 370,000 clones, around nine tenths of which are singletons. Documented treatment: about 20 received Ad26.COV2.S at low or high dose, single or two shots; about 5 received placebo; per-sample allocation not given. Day 63 after the first injection of vaccine or placebo was the sampling time. Sequenced here: peripheral blood, sampled in a trial of Ad26.COV2.S vaccine versus placebo. The source of these receptors is a person between 18 and 65 years old who received the Ad26.COV2.S COVID-19 vaccine or a placebo.

The rearrangement joins TRBV5-1 to TRBJ1-1, with D hard to call. Germline values: CDR1 SGHRS, CDR2 YFSETQ. There are 13 residues in the CDR3. V lost 0 bases, J lost 4 bases, and 7 bases lay in between. CDR3 sequence: CASSLVGRTEAFF. The CDR3 nucleotides read TGCGCCAGCAGCTTGGTTGGTCGCACTGAAGCTTTCTTT.

The chain links TRBV27 to TRBJ2-3, with 9 bases matching TRBD2. Germline lookup yields CDR1 MNHEY and CDR2 SMNVEV (reference sequence). This CDR3 has 15 amino acids. The junction had 11 bases not matched to a gene; V was cut back by 7 bases and J by 6 bases. The CDR3 here is CASTPISGSVDTQYF. DNA of the CDR3: TGTGCCAGCACCCCCATTAGCGGGAGTGTGGATACGCAGTATTTT.

The rearrangement joins TRBV4-1 to TRBJ1-4; the D gene is possibly TRBD1 (5 bases). Germline V gene data show CDR1 as MGHRA and CDR2 as YSYEKL. V lost 4 bases and J lost 8, with 14 bases in between. This CDR3 spans 14 amino acids. The CDR3 coding sequence is TGCGCCAGCAGCCGGGGGGGACGAGAAGAAAAACTGTTTTTT. This codes for CASSRGGREEKLFF.